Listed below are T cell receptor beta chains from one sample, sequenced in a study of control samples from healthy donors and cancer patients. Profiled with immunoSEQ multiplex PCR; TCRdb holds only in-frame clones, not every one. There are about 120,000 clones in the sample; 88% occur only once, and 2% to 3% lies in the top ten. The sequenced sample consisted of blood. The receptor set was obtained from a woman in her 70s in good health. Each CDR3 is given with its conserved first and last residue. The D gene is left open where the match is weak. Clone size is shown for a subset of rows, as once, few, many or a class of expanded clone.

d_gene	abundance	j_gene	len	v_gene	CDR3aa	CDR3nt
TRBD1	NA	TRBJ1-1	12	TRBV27	CASSQGGTEAFF	TGTGCCAGCAGCCAGGGGGGGACTGAAGCTTTCTTT
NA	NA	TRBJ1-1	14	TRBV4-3	CASSQDGGSIEAFF	TGCGCCAGCAGCCAAGATGGGGGGTCGATTGAAGCTTTCTTT
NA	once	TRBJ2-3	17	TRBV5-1	CASSPEFGLPSTDTQYF	TGCGCCAGCAGCCCAGAGTTTGGGCTCCCGAGCACAGATACGCAGTATTTT
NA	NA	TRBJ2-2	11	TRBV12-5	CASGVPGELFF	TGTGCTAGTGGTGTCCCCGGGGAGCTGTTTTTT
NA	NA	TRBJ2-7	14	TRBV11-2	CASSTSGTHYEQYF	TGTGCCAGCAGCACCTCCGGGACACATTACGAGCAGTACTTC
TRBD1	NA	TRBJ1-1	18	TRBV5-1	CASSSGVRQGARNTEAFF	TGCGCCAGCAGCTCTGGTGTCCGACAGGGGGCGCGGAACACTGAAGCTTTCTTT
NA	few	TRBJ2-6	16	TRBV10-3	CAISEPRETGANVLTF	TGTGCCATCAGTGAGCCTAGGGAAACGGGGGCCAACGTCCTGACTTTC
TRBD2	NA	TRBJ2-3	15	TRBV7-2	CASTAVAGITDTQYF	TGTGCCAGCACGGCGGTAGCGGGGATAACAGATACGCAGTATTTT
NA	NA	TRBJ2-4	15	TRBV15	CATSREYRERNIQYF	TGTGCCACCAGCAGAGAATACCGGGAGAGAAACATTCAGTACTTC
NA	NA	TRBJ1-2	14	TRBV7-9	CASSLSSTGGGYTF	TGTGCCAGCAGCTTATCATCGACAGGAGGAGGCTACACCTTC
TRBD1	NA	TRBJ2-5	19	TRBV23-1	CASSQSRNPDRLLQETQYF	TGCGCCAGCAGTCAATCGCGAAACCCGGACAGGCTCCTCCAAGAGACCCAGTACTTC
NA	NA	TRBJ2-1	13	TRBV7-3	CASSFRGASEQFF	TGTGCCAGCAGCTTTAGAGGCGCCAGTGAGCAGTTCTTC
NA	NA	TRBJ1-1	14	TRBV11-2	CASSLGRRGTEAFF	TGTGCCAGCAGCTTAGGCAGGCGGGGGACTGAAGCTTTCTTT
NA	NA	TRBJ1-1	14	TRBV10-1	CASSFTQGSAEAFF	TGCGCCAGCAGCTTTACACAGGGATCGGCTGAAGCTTTCTTT
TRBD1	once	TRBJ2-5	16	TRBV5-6	CASSLGGQGTQETQYF	TGTGCCAGCAGCTTGGGGGGACAGGGCACCCAAGAGACCCAGTACTTC
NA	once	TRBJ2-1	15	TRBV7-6	CASSAGLSSYNEQFF	TGTGCCAGCAGCGCCGGGTTGAGCTCCTACAATGAGCAGTTCTTC
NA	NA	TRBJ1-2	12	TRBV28	CASRGPGRGYTF	TGTGCCAGCAGGGGTCCAGGGCGGGGCTACACCTTC
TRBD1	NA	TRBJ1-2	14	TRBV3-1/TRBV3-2	CASSQRTGWSGYTF	TGTGCCAGCAGCCAACGGACAGGGTGGAGTGGCTACACCTTC
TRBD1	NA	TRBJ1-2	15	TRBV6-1	CASSEAPRGVQGYTF	TGTGCCAGCAGTGAAGCACCCAGGGGGGTGCAGGGCTACACCTTC
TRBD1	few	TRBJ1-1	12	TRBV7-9	CASSRDSAEAFF	TGTGCCAGCAGCAGGGACAGCGCTGAAGCTTTCTTT